These 4 T cell receptor beta chains were sequenced from one sample in a study of identical twins. Each CDR3 protein gets one entry after TCRdb re-called the 5' RACE reads with MiXCR. The table lists about 920,000 distinct CDR3 sequences, roughly an eighth of them singletons. The same sample was also studied in work on yellow fever vaccine responses in identical twins.

The sample taken for sequencing was PBMCs. Source of these receptors: a woman aged 18-29 years in good health.

This clonotype appeared a few times. The CDR3 nucleotides read TGCAGTGCTAGAGCGGGGCCGAAAGAGACCCAGTACTTC. Translated: CSARAGPKETQYF. The chain employs TRBV20-1 and TRBJ2-5; D possibly uses TRBD1 or TRBD2 (5 bases each). Between the trimmed V and J ends, which lost 1 base and 3 bases, there was a span of 9 bases. Per the germline V gene, CDR1 is DFQATT and CDR2 is SNEGSKA (reference sequence). The CDR3 runs to 13 residues.

CDR3 sequence reads: CASPYPGTDSYEQYV. The CDR3 coding sequence is TGTGCCAGCCCCTACCCCGGGACGGATTCCTACGAGCAGTACGTC. V and J are TRBV21-1 and TRBJ2-7; no check of the table's D call, TRBD1, against the DNA was made. TRBV21-1 is an annotated pseudogene. The CDR3 has 15 residues.

This clonotype appeared a few times. This chain uses TRBV7-3 with TRBJ2-3; TRBD1 matches at 10 bases. The CDR3 has 15 amino acids. After removal of 6 bases from V and 5 bases from J, the junction contained 8 bases not matched to a gene. Germline lookup yields CDR1 SGHTA and CDR2 FQGTGA. The DNA of the CDR3 is TGTGCCAGCAGGTTAGGCTGGGACAGGGGAGATACGCAGTATTTT. Translated, it gives CASRLGWDRGDTQYF.

Notes on this clonotype: At one end the junction does not follow the germline gene, possibly because of a read error. The chain has TRBV5-1 and TRBJ2-2; D might be TRBD1 (6 bases). The CDR3 consists of 15 residues. Germline V lookup: CDR1 SGHRS, CDR2 YFSETQ. CDR3: CASGLGHLNTGELFF. Written as DNA, the CDR3 is TGCGCCAGCGGCTTGGGACACCTGAACACCGGGGAGCTGTTTTTT. Filled out from reference TRBV5-1 and TRBJ2-2, the complete variable domain reads KAGVTQTPRYLIKTRGQQVTLSCSPISGHRSVSWYQQTPGQGLQFLFEYFSETQRNKGNFPGRFSGRQFSNSRSEMNVSTLELGDSALYLCASGLGHLNTGELFFGEGSRLTVL.